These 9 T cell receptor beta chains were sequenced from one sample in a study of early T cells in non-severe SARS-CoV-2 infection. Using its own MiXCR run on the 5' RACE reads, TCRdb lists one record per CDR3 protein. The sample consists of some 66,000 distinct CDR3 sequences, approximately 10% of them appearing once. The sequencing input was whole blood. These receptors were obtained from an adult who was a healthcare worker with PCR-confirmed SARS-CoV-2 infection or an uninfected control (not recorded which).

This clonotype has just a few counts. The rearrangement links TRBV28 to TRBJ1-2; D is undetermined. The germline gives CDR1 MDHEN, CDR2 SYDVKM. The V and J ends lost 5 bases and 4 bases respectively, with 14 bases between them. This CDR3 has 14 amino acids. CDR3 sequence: CASSPTGRIYGYTF. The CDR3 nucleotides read TGTGCCAGCAGTCCGACCGGGCGGATCTATGGCTACACCTTC.

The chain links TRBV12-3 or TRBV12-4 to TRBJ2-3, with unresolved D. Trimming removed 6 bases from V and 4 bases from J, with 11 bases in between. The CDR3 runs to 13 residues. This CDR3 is CASSRNPADTQYF. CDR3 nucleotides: TGTGCCAGCAGCCGGAACCCTGCAGATACGCAGTATTTT.

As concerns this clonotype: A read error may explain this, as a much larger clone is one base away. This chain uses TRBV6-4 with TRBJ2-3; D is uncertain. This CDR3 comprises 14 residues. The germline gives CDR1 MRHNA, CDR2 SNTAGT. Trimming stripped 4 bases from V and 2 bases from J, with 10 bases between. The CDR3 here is CASSAEPSTDTQYF. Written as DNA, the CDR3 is TGTGCCAGCAGTGCCGAGCCATCCACAGATACGCAGTATTTT.

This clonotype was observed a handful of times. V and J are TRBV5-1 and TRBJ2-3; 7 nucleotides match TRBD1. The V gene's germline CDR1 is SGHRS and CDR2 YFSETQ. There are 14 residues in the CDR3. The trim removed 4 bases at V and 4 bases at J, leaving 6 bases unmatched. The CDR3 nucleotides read TGCGCCAGCAGCGTGACAGGGTTCCCAGATACGCAGTATTTT. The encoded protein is CASSVTGFPDTQYF.

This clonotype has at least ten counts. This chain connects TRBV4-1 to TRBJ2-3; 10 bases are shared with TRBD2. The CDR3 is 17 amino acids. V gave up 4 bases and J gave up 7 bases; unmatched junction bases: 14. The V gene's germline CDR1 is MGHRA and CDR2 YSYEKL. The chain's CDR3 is CASSPLGLAGDDHTQYF. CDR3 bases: TGCGCCAGCAGCCCCTTGGGTCTAGCGGGAGATGATCATACGCAGTATTTT.

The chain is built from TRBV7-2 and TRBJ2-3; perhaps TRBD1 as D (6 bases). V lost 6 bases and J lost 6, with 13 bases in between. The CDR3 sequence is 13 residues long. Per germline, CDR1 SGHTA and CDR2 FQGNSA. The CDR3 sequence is CASRSGARDTQYF. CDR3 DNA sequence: TGTGCCAGCAGGTCAGGGGCAAGGGATACGCAGTATTTT.

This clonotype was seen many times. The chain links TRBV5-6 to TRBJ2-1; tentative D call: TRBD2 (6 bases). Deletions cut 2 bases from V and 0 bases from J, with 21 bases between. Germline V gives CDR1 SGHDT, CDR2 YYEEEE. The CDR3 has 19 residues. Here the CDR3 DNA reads TGTGCCAGCAGCTTCTTAGGAGGGGACCTATCCTACTCCTACAATGAGCAGTTCTTC. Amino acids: CASSFLGGDLSYSYNEQFF.

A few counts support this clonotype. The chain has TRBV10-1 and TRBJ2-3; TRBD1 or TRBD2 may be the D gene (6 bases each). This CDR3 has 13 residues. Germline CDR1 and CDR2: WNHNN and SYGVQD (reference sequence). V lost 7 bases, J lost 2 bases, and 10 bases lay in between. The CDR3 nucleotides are TGCGCCAGCAAGGGGGGCCTCACAGATACGCAGTATTTT. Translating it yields CASKGGLTDTQYF.

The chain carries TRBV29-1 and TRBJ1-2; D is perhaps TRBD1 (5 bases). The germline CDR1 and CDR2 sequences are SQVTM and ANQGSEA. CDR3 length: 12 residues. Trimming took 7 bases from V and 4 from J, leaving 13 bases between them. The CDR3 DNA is TGCAGCGCCGTAAGGGGTTCCTATGGCTACACCTTC. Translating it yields CSAVRGSYGYTF.